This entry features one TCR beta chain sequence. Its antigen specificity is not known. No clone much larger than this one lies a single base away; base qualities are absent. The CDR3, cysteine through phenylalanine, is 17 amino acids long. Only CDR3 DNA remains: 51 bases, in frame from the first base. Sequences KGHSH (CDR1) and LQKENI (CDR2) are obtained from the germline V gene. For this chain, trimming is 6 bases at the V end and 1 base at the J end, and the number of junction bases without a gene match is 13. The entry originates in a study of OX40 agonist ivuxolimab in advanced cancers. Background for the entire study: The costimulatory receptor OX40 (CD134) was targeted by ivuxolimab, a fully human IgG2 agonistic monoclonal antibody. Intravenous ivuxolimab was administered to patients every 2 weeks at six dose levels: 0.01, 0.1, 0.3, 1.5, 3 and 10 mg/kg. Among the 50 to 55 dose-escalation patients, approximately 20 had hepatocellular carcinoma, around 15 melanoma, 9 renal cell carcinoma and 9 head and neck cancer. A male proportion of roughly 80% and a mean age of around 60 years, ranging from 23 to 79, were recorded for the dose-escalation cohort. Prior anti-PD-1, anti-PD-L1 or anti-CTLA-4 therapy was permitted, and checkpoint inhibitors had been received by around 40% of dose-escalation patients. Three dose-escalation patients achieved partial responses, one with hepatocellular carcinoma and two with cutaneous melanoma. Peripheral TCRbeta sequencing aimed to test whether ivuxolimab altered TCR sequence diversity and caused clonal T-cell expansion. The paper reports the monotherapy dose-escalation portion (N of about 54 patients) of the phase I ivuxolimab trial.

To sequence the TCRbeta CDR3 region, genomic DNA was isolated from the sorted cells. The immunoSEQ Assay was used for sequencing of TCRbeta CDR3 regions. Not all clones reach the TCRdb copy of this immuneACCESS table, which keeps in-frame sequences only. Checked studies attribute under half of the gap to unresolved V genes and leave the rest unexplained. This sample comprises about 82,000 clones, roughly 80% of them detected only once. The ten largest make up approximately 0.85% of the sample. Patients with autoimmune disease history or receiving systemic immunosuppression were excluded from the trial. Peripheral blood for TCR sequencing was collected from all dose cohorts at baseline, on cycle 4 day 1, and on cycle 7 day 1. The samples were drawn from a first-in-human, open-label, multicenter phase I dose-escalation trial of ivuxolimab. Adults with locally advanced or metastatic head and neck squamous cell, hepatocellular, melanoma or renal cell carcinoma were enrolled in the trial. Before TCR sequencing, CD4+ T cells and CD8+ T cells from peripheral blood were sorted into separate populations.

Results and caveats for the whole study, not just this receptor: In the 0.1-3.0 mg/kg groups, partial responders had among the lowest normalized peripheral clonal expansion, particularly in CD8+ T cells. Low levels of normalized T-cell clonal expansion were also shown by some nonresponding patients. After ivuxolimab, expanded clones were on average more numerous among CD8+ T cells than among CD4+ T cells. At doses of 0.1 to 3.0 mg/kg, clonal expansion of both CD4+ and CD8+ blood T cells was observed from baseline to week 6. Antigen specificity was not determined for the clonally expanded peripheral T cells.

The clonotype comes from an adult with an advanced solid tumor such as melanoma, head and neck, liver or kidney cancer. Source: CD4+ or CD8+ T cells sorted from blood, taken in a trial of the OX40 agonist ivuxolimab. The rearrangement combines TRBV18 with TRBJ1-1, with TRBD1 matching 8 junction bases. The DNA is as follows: TGTGCCAGCTCTGAGGACAGGGTGGGTCACGCGAACACTGAAGCTTTCTTT. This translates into CASSEDRVGHANTEAFF. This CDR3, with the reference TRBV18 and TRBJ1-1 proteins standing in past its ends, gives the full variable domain NAGVMQNPRHLVRRRGQEARLRCSPMKGHSHVYWYRQLPEEGLKFMVYLQKENIIDESGMPKERFSAEFPKEGPSILRIQQVVRGDSAAYFCASSEDRVGHANTEAFFGQGTRLTVV.